This T cell receptor (beta chain) came from a study of spatial heterogeneity in lung cancer. Study-level points and caveats: Expanded alpha and beta TCR counts within tumors tracked tumor mutation counts.

TCRdb redid the calling of the 5' RACE reads with MiXCR, one entry per CDR3 protein. Among a few thousand distinct CDR3 sequences listed, less than 3.5% were seen once. Stated time point: sample taken at primary tumor resection. This clonotype was counted only a few times. Its specificity is unknown. The input for sequencing was lung tumor tissue, taken at surgery. The sequence came from a male donor with early-stage non-small cell lung cancer.

The DNA of the CDR3 is TGTGCCAGCAGGCAGGGTAGCTCACCCCTCCACTTT. It yields the protein CASRQGSSPLHF. This rearrangement joins TRBV13 to TRBJ1-6; a possible D gene is TRBD1 (5 bases). This CDR3 region has 12 residues. Germline V CDR1 and CDR2: PRHDT, FYEKMQ (reference sequence). V lost 6 bases and J 10 bases, leaving 10 bases between the germline ends.